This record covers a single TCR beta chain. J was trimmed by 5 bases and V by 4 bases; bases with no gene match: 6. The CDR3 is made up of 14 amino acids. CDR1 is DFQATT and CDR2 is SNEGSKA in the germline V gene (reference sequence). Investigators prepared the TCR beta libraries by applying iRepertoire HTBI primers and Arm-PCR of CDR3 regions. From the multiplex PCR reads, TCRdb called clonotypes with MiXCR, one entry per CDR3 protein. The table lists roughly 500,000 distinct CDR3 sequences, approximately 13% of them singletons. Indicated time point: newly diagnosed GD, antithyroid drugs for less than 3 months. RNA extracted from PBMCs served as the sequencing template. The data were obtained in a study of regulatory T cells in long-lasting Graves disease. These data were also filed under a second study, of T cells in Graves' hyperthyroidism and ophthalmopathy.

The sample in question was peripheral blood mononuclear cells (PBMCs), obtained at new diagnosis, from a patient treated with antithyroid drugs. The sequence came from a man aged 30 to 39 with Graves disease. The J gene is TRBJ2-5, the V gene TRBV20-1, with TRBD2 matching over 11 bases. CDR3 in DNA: TGCAGTGCTACCGGGACTAGCGGTGGGGAGACCCAGTACTTC. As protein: CSATGTSGGETQYF.